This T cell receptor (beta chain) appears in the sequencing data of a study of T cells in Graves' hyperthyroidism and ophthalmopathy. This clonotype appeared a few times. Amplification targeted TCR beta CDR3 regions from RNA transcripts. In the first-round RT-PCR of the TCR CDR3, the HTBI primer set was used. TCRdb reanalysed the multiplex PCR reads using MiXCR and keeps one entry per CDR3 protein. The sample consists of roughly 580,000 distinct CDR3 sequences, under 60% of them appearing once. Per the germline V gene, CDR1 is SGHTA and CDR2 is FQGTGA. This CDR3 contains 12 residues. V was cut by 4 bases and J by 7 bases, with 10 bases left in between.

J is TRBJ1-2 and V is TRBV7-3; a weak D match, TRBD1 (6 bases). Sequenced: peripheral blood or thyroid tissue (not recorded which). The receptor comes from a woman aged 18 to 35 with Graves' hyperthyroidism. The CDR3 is CASSSGVSGYTF. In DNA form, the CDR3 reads TGTGCCAGCAGCTCAGGGGTCTCTGGCTACACCTTC.